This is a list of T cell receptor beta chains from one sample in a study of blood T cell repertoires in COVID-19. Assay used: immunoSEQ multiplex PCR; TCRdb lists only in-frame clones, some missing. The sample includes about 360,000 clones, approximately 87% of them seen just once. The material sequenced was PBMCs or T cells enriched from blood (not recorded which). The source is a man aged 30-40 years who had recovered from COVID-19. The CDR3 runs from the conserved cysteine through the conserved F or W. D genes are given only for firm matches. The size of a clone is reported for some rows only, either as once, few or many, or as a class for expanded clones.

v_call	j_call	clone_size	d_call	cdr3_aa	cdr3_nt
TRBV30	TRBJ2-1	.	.	CAWGGGVNEQFF	TGTGCCTGGGGGGGCGGGGTCAATGAGCAGTTCTTC
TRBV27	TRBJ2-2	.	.	CASGAGQTAGRELFF	TGTGCCAGCGGGGCAGGGCAAACGGCCGGCAGGGAGCTGTTTTTT
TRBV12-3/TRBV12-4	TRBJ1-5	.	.	CASDLRGGQPQHF	TGTGCCAGCGATTTACGGGGAGGCCAGCCCCAGCATTTT
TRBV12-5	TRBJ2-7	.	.	CASRPRLSSYEQYF	TGTGCTAGTCGACCCAGGTTAAGCTCCTACGAGCAGTACTTC
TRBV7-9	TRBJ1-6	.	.	CASSQYREGSYNSPLHF	TGTGCCAGCAGCCAATACAGGGAGGGGTCCTATAATTCACCCCTCCACTTT
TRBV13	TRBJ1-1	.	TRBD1	CASSFDRGNTEAFF	TGTGCCAGCAGCTTCGACAGGGGGAACACTGAAGCTTTCTTT
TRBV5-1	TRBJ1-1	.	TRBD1	CASSYRGQGGTEAFF	TGCGCCAGCAGCTACCGCGGACAGGGGGGCACTGAAGCTTTCTTT
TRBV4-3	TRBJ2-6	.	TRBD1	CASSQDWGTGAGANVLTF	TGCGCCAGCAGCCAAGATTGGGGAACAGGGGCTGGGGCCAACGTCCTGACTTTC
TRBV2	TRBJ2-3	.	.	CASPEGLDTQYF	TGTGCCAGCCCGGAGGGTTTAGATACGCAGTATTTT
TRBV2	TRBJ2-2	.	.	CASSAQGLNTGELFF	TGTGCCAGCAGTGCACAGGGTTTGAACACCGGGGAGCTGTTTTTT
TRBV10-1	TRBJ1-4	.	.	CASSGGPNEKLFF	TGCGCCAGCAGCGGCGGTCCTAATGAAAAACTGTTTTTT
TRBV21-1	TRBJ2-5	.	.	CASSKAGRDETQYF	TGTGCCAGCAGCAAAGCGGGCAGGGATGAGACCCAGTACTTC
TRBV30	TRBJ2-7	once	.	CAWSVGGHEQYF	TGTGCCTGGAGTGTAGGGGGACACGAGCAGTACTTC
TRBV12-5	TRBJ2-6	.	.	CASGLTGQSGANVLTF	TGTGCTAGTGGTTTGACAGGCCAATCTGGGGCCAACGTCCTGACTTTC
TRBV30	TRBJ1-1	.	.	CAWSSLTEAFF	TGTGCCTGGAGTTCTCTAACTGAAGCTTTCTTT
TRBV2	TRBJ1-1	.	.	CASSQQIMNTEAFF	TGTGCCAGCAGCCAACAGATAATGAACACTGAAGCTTTCTTT
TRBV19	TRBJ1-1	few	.	CASSRNREGHTEAFF	TGTGCCAGTAGTAGAAACAGGGAGGGGCACACTGAAGCTTTCTTT
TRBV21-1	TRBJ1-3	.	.	CASSKDRTGANTIYF	TGTGCCAGCAGCAAAGATAGGACAGGGGCAAACACCATATATTTT
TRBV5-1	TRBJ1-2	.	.	CASSLARAQGGYTF	TGCGCCAGCAGCTTGGCCAGGGCACAGGGAGGCTACACCTTC
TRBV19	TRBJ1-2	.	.	CASSLGTVYGYTF	TGTGCCAGTAGTCTCGGGACTGTCTATGGCTACACCTTC
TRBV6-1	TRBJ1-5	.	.	CASSEYGSLAQPQHF	TGTGCCAGCAGTGAATATGGGAGTCTCGCTCAGCCCCAGCATTTT
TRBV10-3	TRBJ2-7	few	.	CAIRNTGFEQYF	TGTGCCATCAGGAATACAGGGTTCGAGCAGTACTTC
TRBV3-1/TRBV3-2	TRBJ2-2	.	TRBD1	CASRGQGDTGELFF	TGTGCCAGCAGGGGACAGGGGGACACCGGGGAGCTGTTTTTT
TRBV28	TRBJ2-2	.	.	CASSLPGMVTGELFF	TGTGCCAGCAGTTTACCAGGGATGGTCACCGGGGAGCTGTTTTTT